Each of the 17 T cell receptor beta chains below was sequenced from the same sample in a study of response to subunit inactivated influenza vaccine. TCRdb redid the calling of the RT-PCR reads with MiXCR, one entry per CDR3 protein. The sample has fewer than 200,000 distinct CDR3 sequences, 9.2% seen once. This sample comprised non-naive T cells sorted from PBMCs, obtained on the day of vaccination. The receptors originated from a man aged 50 or older who received an inactivated influenza vaccine.

Many counts were recorded for this clonotype. The V and J genes are TRBV28 and TRBJ1-2, with D possibly matching TRBD1 (5 bases). The V gene lost 10 bases and the J gene lost 4 bases, with 16 bases spanning the gap. The CDR3 extends over 13 amino acids. Germline CDR1 MDHEN, CDR2 SYDVKM. DNA for the CDR3: TGTGCCACCGCATCCGGGGCATCCTATGGCTACACCTTC. This encodes CATASGASYGYTF.

This clonotype occurred a few times. The gene calls are TRBV5-1 and TRBJ2-6, with D possibly TRBD2 on 5 matching bases. This CDR3 has 15 amino acids. Germline V lookup: CDR1 SGHRS, CDR2 YFSETQ. V lost 4 bases to trimming and J lost 0 bases, with 8 bases between them. CDR3 in amino acids: CASSPEVSGANVLTF. CDR3 in DNA: TGCGCCAGCAGCCCGGAGGTCTCTGGGGCCAACGTCCTGACTTTC.

The chain joins TRBV24-1 to TRBJ2-2, with TRBD1 identical over 8 bases. CDR3 length equals 16 residues. Per the germline V gene, CDR1 is KGHDR and CDR2 is SFDVKD. With 1 base clipped from V and 5 bases from J, the junction kept 5 bases outside the gene matches. CDR3: CATSDFTGGRTGELFF. The CDR3 nucleotides read TGTGCCACCAGTGATTTCACAGGGGGAAGGACCGGGGAGCTGTTTTTT.

This clonotype showed up many times. The genes are TRBV24-1 and TRBJ2-3; D unresolved. V gave up 3 bases and J gave up 7 bases, with 16 bases separating them. CDR3 size: 15 residues. CDR1 is KGHDR, CDR2 SFDVKD, per germline. The CDR3 sequence is CATSDAEGPTNTQYF. For the CDR3, the DNA is TGTGCCACCAGTGATGCAGAAGGACCTACTAATACGCAGTATTTT.

The chain has TRBV20-1 and TRBJ2-1; 12 bases are shared with TRBD2. Germline values: CDR1 DFQATT, CDR2 SNEGSKA (reference sequence). The ends lost 5 bases at V and 6 bases at J; junction bases unmatched: 8. CDR3 length equals 15 residues. CDR3 region: CSASVTSGGVNEQFF. CDR3 bases: TGCAGTGCTTCCGTGACTAGCGGGGGAGTCAATGAGCAGTTCTTC.

This clonotype has ten or more counts. This rearrangement joins TRBV6-1 to TRBJ2-1, with 10 positions matching TRBD2. CDR1 is MNHNS, CDR2 SASEGT, per germline. V was clipped by 5 bases and J by 1 base; unmatched bases: 2. The CDR3 has 15 amino acids. As DNA, the CDR3 is TGTGCCAGCAGTCGTAGCGGGAGGTCCTACAATGAGCAGTTCTTC. Its protein is CASSRSGRSYNEQFF.

The table lists this clonotype with many counts. The chain employs TRBV6-1 and TRBJ1-2; 9 bases match TRBD1. Germline V gene lookup returns CDR1 MNHNS and CDR2 SASEGT. The CDR3 consists of 16 residues. V lost 6 bases, J lost 10 bases, and 18 bases stayed unmatched. The CDR3 region has the DNA TGTGCCAGCAGAGAGGGCGGACAGGGGTGGAGACGTGACTACACCTTC. This sequence encodes CASREGGQGWRRDYTF.

This clonotype was counted only a few times. V usage is TRBV19 and J usage is TRBJ1-4; 8 bases agree with TRBD1. The CDR3 has 16 residues. V was clipped by 6 bases and J by 1 base; unmatched bases: 7. Germline assignment: CDR1 LNHDA and CDR2 SQIVND (reference sequence). CDR3: CASSTTGVGTNEKLFF. The CDR3 DNA follows: TGTGCCAGTAGCACGACAGGGGTGGGAACTAATGAAAAACTGTTTTTT.

This clonotype was seen more than once but under ten times. The gene calls are TRBV7-2 and TRBJ2-1; either TRBD1 or TRBD2 may supply D (6 bases each). This CDR3 is 13 amino acids long. The germline V and J ends were trimmed by 5 bases and 14 bases, with 19 bases remaining between them. Germline V CDR1 and CDR2: SGHTA, FQGNSA. This chain's CDR3 is CASSQQSRGQEFF. The CDR3 DNA is TGTGCCAGCAGCCAACAAAGCCGGGGGCAGGAGTTCTTC.

This clonotype was seen a few times. The chain employs TRBV7-2 and TRBJ1-2; maybe TRBD1 (5 bases). Germline lookup yields CDR1 SGHTA and CDR2 FQGNSA. The CDR3 spans 13 residues. The V end lost 3 bases, the J end lost 8 bases, and 13 bases lay between the germline ends. The CDR3 spells CASSFRGDGGYTF. CDR3 coding DNA: TGTGCCAGCAGCTTTCGGGGGGATGGGGGCTACACCTTC.

This clonotype was recorded at least ten times. V usage is TRBV9 and J usage is TRBJ2-5; D is possibly TRBD2 (6 bases). The length of the CDR3 is 13 residues. V was cut by 3 bases and J by 5 bases, with 11 bases left in between. CDR1 SGDLS and CDR2 YYNGEE come from the germline V gene. Written as DNA, the CDR3 is TGTGCCAGCAGCGCCGGACTACTTGAGACCCAGTACTTC. Translated: CASSAGLLETQYF. The full variable domain, with the rest looked up from reference TRBV9 and TRBJ2-5, is DSGVTQTPKHLITATGQRVTLRCSPRSGDLSVYWYQQSLDQGLQFLIQYYNGEERAKGNILERFSAQQFPDLHSELNLSSLELGDSALYFCASSAGLLETQYFGPGTRLLVL.

This clonotype occurred many times. This chain links TRBV12-3 or TRBV12-4 with TRBJ1-5; perhaps TRBD1 as D (6 bases). The CDR3 has 15 amino acids. V dropped 5 bases and J dropped 1 base, with 12 bases sitting between them. CDR3 residues: CASSPGVISNQPQHF. CDR3 nucleotides: TGTGCCAGCAGTCCAGGGGTTATAAGCAATCAGCCCCAGCATTTT.

Only a few counts were recorded for this clonotype. This chain uses TRBV19 with TRBJ1-1; TRBD1 agrees at 10 bases. The trim removed 4 bases at V and 6 bases at J, leaving 14 bases unmatched. This CDR3 comprises 17 residues. Germline V gene lookup returns CDR1 LNHDA and CDR2 SQIVND (reference sequence). CDR3 region: CASSTPARDRGRAEAFF. The DNA of the CDR3 is TGTGCCAGTAGTACCCCAGCCCGTGACAGGGGGCGGGCTGAAGCTTTCTTT. Combining the CDR3 with reference TRBV19 and TRBJ1-1 gives the whole variable domain DGGITQSPKYLFRKEGQNVTLSCEQNLNHDAMYWYRQDPGQGLRLIYYSQIVNDFQKGDIAEGYSVSREKKESFPLTVTSAQKNPTAFYLCASSTPARDRGRAEAFFGQGTRLTVV.

The chain joins TRBV27 to TRBJ1-6; D is perhaps TRBD1 (5 bases). V shed 5 bases and J shed 0 bases, with 11 bases lying between them. Germline V gives CDR1 MNHEY, CDR2 SMNVEV (reference sequence). This CDR3 has 16 residues. CDR3 sequence reads: CASSPRGSSYNSPLHF. DNA for the CDR3: TGTGCCAGCAGTCCGCGGGGGAGCTCCTATAATTCACCCCTCCACTTT.

J is TRBJ2-1 and V is TRBV20-1; D might be TRBD2 (6 bases). The CDR3 sequence is 14 residues long. Trimming removed 6 bases at V and 6 bases at J, with 18 bases between. Germline CDR1 reads DFQATT; CDR2 reads SNEGSKA (reference sequence). The CDR3 loop reads CSAGSPAGLNEQFF. CDR3 DNA sequence: TGCAGTGCCGGGTCTCCAGCGGGCCTCAATGAGCAGTTCTTC.

The chain couples TRBV28 to TRBJ2-7; 11 nucleotides match TRBD2. J was trimmed by 4 bases and V by 7 bases; bases with no gene match: 15. This CDR3 spans 17 amino acids. Germline CDR1 MDHEN, CDR2 SYDVKM. The CDR3 is CASIPERGLAGVYEQYF. DNA of the CDR3: TGTGCCAGCATTCCAGAGAGAGGACTAGCGGGCGTATACGAGCAGTACTTC. Combining the CDR3 with reference TRBV28 and TRBJ2-7 gives the whole variable domain DVKVTQSSRYLVKRTGEKVFLECVQDMDHENMFWYRQDPGLGLRLIYFSYDVKMKEKGDIPEGYSVSREKKERFSLILESASTNQTSMYLCASIPERGLAGVYEQYFGPGTRLTVT.

This clonotype was seen ten or more times. This chain links TRBV7-2 with TRBJ1-2; the D gene is possibly TRBD1 (5 bases). Trimming took off 1 base at V and 4 bases at J, with 16 bases between the two ends. This CDR3 region has 16 residues. Looked up from germline, CDR1 is SGHTA and CDR2 is FQGNSA. CDR3: CASSLVITGRLYGYTF. The CDR3 coding sequence is TGTGCCAGCAGCTTAGTGATTACGGGGCGTCTCTATGGCTACACCTTC.